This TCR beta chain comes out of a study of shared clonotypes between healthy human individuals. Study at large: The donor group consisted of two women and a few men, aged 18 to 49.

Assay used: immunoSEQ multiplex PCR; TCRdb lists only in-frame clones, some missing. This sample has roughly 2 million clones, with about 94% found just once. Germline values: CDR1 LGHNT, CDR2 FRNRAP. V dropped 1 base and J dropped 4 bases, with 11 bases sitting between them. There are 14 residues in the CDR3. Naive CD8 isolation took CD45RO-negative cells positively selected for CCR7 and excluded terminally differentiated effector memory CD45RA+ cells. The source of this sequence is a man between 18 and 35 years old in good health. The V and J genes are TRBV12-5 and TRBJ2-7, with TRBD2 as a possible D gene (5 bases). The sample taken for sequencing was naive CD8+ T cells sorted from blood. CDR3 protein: CASGLGGSGYEQYF. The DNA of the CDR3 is TGTGCTAGTGGTTTGGGAGGGTCGGGTTACGAGCAGTACTTC.